There are many counts of the clone carrying this T cell receptor (beta chain). Its specificity is unknown. Authors of the study amplified TCR beta CDR3 regions from RNA transcripts. A first-round RT-PCR of the TCR CDR3 used the HTBI primer set. TCRdb called the multiplex PCR reads again in MiXCR, with one record for every CDR3 protein. The repertoire holds around 250,000 distinct CDR3 sequences, with approximately 25% as singletons. This sample was taken from a study of T cells in Graves' hyperthyroidism and ophthalmopathy. Study-level points and caveats: Expanded thyroid clonotypes (above 0.001) were mostly also found in blood. Using 13 V-J features, a model discriminated ophthalmopathy from stable hyperthyroidism.

The CDR3 covers 15 residues. Germline V gene sequence: CDR1 DFQATT, CDR2 SNEGSKA (reference sequence). The V and J ends lost 6 bases and 4 bases respectively, with 22 bases between them. Each person with ophthalmopathy scored at least 3 on the Clinical Activity Score, reached NOSPECS grade 4 or higher, and had been ill under 3 months. Exclusion of patients followed from uncontrolled infection, other autoimmune disease, pregnancy or lactation. This TCR came from a woman between 40 and 55 years old with Graves' ophthalmopathy. Input material: blood. The rearrangement links TRBV20-1 to TRBJ2-7; D may be TRBD2 (5 bases). The CDR3 DNA is TGCAGTGCCCGCGAGGCCAAGGAGGAGAGTTACGAGCAGTACTTC. It yields the protein CSAREAKEESYEQYF.